The T cell receptor (beta chain) described here comes from a study of blood T cell repertoires in COVID-19. Study-level information: Specimens from acute and convalescent COVID-19 originated in the United States, Italy and Spain. From T cells, B-cell-depleted T cells, or PBMCs came the material, which was cDNA or gDNA.

Source study methods: Estimation of nucleated cell counts was performed using reference gene primer amplification. Sequencing was performed with immunoSEQ multiplex PCR; in TCRdb, only in-frame clones are kept and a portion is missing. That table gives V, J and clone size, and the DNA gave D and trimming. This table holds some 120,000 clones, about 79% found once. CDR1 SGHTA and CDR2 FQGNSA come from the germline V gene. The CDR3 totals 15 residues. The junction had 9 bases not matched to a gene; V was cut back by 5 bases and J by 5 bases. This clonotype was obtained from a woman in her forties or fifties with acute or convalescent COVID-19. The sequencing input was peripheral blood. V is TRBV7-2 and J is TRBJ1-2, with TRBD1 identical over 9 bases. The CDR3 nucleotides are TGTGCCAGCAGCCATCGGACGGGACAGGGATATGGCTACACCTTC. This codes for CASSHRTGQGYGYTF.